This entry lists 26 T cell receptor beta chains sequenced from one sample in a study of monozygotic twins with inflammatory bowel disease. TCRdb reanalyzed the 5' RACE reads and collapses them to one entry per CDR3 protein, without DNA. The sample has hundreds of thousands of distinct CDR3 sequences, and its top ten clones hold 2.4%. Sequenced sample: blood. Source of these receptors: a human donor with ulcerative colitis or Crohn's disease, or a healthy co-twin of an affected twin (not recorded which).

The rearrangement uses TRBV7-9 and TRBJ2-7; the D gene TCRdb calls, TRBD1, cannot be checked with no DNA. CDR1 and CDR2 from the germline V gene are SEHNR and FQNEAQ (reference sequence). This CDR3 contains 11 residues. CDR3 region: CASNKPGQLSF.

The rearrangement uses TRBV4-3 and TRBJ1-1; TCRdb's D call, TRBD1, is unchecked because there is no DNA. From germline, CDR1 is LGHNA and CDR2 YSLEER. This CDR3 contains 15 residues. CDR3 residues: CATRQGPSLHTEAFF.

The V call is TRBV12-3 or TRBV12-4, the J call TRBJ2-5; the TCRdb D gene call, TRBD2, has no DNA to confirm it. The CDR3 has 14 residues. This CDR3 reads CASSLARSGKTQYF.

The rearrangement joins TRBV6-1 to TRBJ1-1; checking the TCRdb D call of TRBD1 is not possible without DNA. The length of the CDR3 is 14 residues. The germline V gene has CDR1 MNHNS and CDR2 SASEGT. This chain's CDR3 is CASSESQGYTEAFF.

The chain combines TRBV11-2 with TRBJ2-1; with no DNA, the TCRdb D assignment of TRBD2 cannot be verified. The CDR3 runs 15 residues. CDR1 and CDR2 (germline): SGHAT, FQNNGV. The CDR3 spells CASSSREGAYNEQFF.

This sequence joins TRBV12-3 or TRBV12-4 and TRBJ2-5; the TCRdb call, TRBD2, lacks DNA for checking. This CDR3 comprises 15 residues. This CDR3 is CASTLLAGLDGTQYF.

The V gene is TRBV29-1, the J gene TRBJ2-7; checking the TCRdb D call of TRBD2 is not possible without DNA. Germline CDR1 reads SQVTM; CDR2 reads ANQGSEA. This CDR3 comprises 12 residues. CDR3 residues: CSVWTSGYEQYF.

This sequence joins TRBV6-1 and TRBJ1-2. Looked up from germline, CDR1 is MNHNS and CDR2 is SASEGT. The CDR3 has 13 amino acids. CDR3 amino acids: CASSDLDGYGYTF.

The chain carries TRBV29-1 and TRBJ1-3; TCRdb designates TRBD1, a call that cannot be tested without DNA. Germline V gene lookup returns CDR1 SQVTM and CDR2 ANQGSEA. The CDR3 is 12 amino acids. The CDR3 loop reads CSVEPRAGTIYF.

The chain's CDR3 is CSTPNPGDTWNYGYTF. The genes are TRBV29-1 and TRBJ1-2; absent DNA, TCRdb's TRBD1 call cannot be checked. The CDR3 runs 16 residues. Germline values: CDR1 SQVTM, CDR2 ANQGSEA. Full variable domain (remainder filled in from reference TRBV29-1 and TRBJ1-2): SAVISQKPSRDICQRGTSLTIQCQVDSQVTMMFWYRQQPGQSLTLIATANQGSEATYESGFVIDKFPISRPNLTFSTLTVSNMSPEDSSIYLCSTPNPGDTWNYGYTFGSGTRLTVV.

The chain carries TRBV18 and TRBJ2-2; TCRdb picks TRBD1, but there is no DNA to check that call. This CDR3 is built from 14 residues. The germline V gene encodes CDR1 KGHSH and CDR2 LQKENI. CDR3 amino acids: CASSSKGDTGELFF.

The chain recombines TRBV5-6 with TRBJ2-7; checking the TCRdb D call of TRBD1 is not possible without DNA. CDR3 length equals 13 residues. Germline values: CDR1 SGHDT, CDR2 YYEEEE. CDR3 sequence: CASSFPSDGEQYF.

The chain uses TRBV7-6 and TRBJ2-7. Germline assignment: CDR1 SGHVS and CDR2 FNYEAQ. The CDR3 totals 14 residues. The CDR3 spells CASSPDTIYYEQYF.

The chain employs TRBV5-1 and TRBJ2-3. The CDR3 contains 15 residues. CDR1 and CDR2 from the germline V gene are SGHRS and YFSETQ. This CDR3 reads CASSLVVPSTDTQYF.

This rearrangement joins TRBV7-8 to TRBJ2-3; no DNA is available, so the TRBD1 call from TCRdb remains unchecked. The germline V gene encodes CDR1 SGHVS and CDR2 FQNEAQ. The CDR3 contains 15 residues. CDR3 residues: CASSRRDRSTDTQYF.

The chain joins TRBV7-2 to TRBJ2-3; as DNA is missing, the TRBD1 call by TCRdb cannot be tested. The CDR3 length is 16 residues. Germline V gene sequence: CDR1 SGHTA, CDR2 FQGNSA. CDR3 protein: CASSPPTVPRRYTQYF.

The V gene is TRBV12-3 or TRBV12-4, the J gene TRBJ2-7; TCRdb reports TRBD1, a call that lacks DNA to check it against. This CDR3 is 11 amino acids long. This CDR3 is CASREQGEQYF.

The chain combines TRBV21-1 with TRBJ2-3. TRBV21-1 is labeled a pseudogene. The CDR3 has 16 residues. The CDR3 region is CASSKAKLNFPDTQYF.

This chain joins TRBV5-1 and TRBJ2-5; the D call of TRBD2 rests on TCRdb alone, since no DNA is present to check it. The CDR3 covers 16 residues. Looked up from germline, CDR1 is SGHRS and CDR2 is YFSETQ. This CDR3 is CASGGTSGGAWETQYF.

The chain links TRBV27 to TRBJ1-5. Germline V lookup: CDR1 MNHEY, CDR2 SMNVEV (reference sequence). This CDR3 region has 17 residues. CDR3 in amino acids: CASSLLSEGFRNQPQHF.

The gene calls are TRBV20-1 and TRBJ1-1; as DNA is missing, the TRBD1 call by TCRdb cannot be tested. This CDR3 is 14 amino acids long. Looked up from germline, CDR1 is DFQATT and CDR2 is SNEGSKA (reference sequence). The CDR3 loop is CSAPNDRRNTEAFF.

The chain uses TRBV7-2 and TRBJ1-5; TCRdb proposes TRBD1, but this gene call is untestable without DNA. Germline CDR1 is SGHTA and CDR2 is FQGNSA. The CDR3 covers 15 residues. CDR3 in amino acids: CASSPTRGGGQPQHF. The variable domain in full, with the rest retrieved from reference TRBV7-2 and TRBJ1-5, is GAGVSQSPSNKVTEKGKDVELRCDPISGHTALYWYRQSLGQGLEFLIYFQGNSAPDKSGLPSDRFSAERTGGSVSTLTIQRTQQEDSAVYLCASSPTRGGGQPQHFGDGTRLSIL.

The V call is TRBV29-1, the J call TRBJ2-3; the D call of TRBD1 rests on TCRdb alone, since no DNA is present to check it. There are 17 residues in the CDR3. Germline assignment: CDR1 SQVTM and CDR2 ANQGSEA. The CDR3 sequence is CSVETSKGQGWPDTQYF.

The J gene is TRBJ2-2, the V gene TRBV6-2 or TRBV6-3; the D gene TCRdb calls, TRBD1, cannot be checked with no DNA. The CDR3 has 16 amino acids. Germline CDR1 reads MNHEY; CDR2 reads SVGEGT. CDR3 region: CASSYPQGGNTGELFF.

This chain connects TRBV19 to TRBJ2-7; the TCRdb call, TRBD2, lacks DNA for checking. CDR3 length equals 18 residues. Germline CDR1 LNHDA, CDR2 SQIVND (reference sequence). CDR3: CASSGGRGIPTTSYEQYF.

The chain recombines TRBV19 with TRBJ2-3; with no DNA, the TCRdb D assignment of TRBD2 cannot be verified. Germline-derived CDR1 and CDR2 are LNHDA and SQIVND (reference sequence). This CDR3 is built from 16 residues. The CDR3 loop reads CASSSRSGSSTDTQYF.